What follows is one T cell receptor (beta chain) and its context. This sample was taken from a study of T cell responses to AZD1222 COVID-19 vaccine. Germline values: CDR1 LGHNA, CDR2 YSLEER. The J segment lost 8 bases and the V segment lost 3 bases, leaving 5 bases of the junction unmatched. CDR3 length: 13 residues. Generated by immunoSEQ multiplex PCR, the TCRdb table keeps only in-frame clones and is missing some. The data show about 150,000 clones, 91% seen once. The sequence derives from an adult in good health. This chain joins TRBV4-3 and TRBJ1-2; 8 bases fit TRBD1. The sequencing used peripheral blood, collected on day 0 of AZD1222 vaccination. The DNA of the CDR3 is TGCGCCAGCAGCCAGGTACAGGGGGGAGGCTACACCTTC. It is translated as CASSQVQGGGYTF.